These T cell receptor beta chains were read from a single sample in a study of cytomegalovirus exposure and HLA in healthy donors. TCRdb's copy holds only in-frame clones and misses some; the assay was immunoSEQ multiplex PCR. This table holds some 210,000 clones, roughly four fifths found once. The sequenced sample consisted of PBMCs. The receptors were sampled from a woman in her 50s in good health and CMV-seropositive. Each CDR3 is given with its conserved first and last residue. The order of the fields is J gene, clone size, V gene, D gene, CDR3 DNA, CDR3 protein. The D gene is left open where the match is weak. Some rows have no size entry. The others give once, few or many, or a class for an expanded clone.

j_call: TRBJ2-7
clone_size: NA
v_call: TRBV4-2
d_call: TRBD1
cdr3_nt: TGTGCCAGCAGCCAAGAGAGACAGGGATCTGGAGAGCAGTACTTC
cdr3_aa: CASSQERQGSGEQYF

j_call: TRBJ1-1
clone_size: NA
v_call: TRBV7-3
d_call: TRBD1
cdr3_nt: TGTGCCAGCAGCCCAGGGGGAGGACAGGCGAACACTGAAGCTTTCTTT
cdr3_aa: CASSPGGGQANTEAFF

j_call: TRBJ2-5
clone_size: NA
v_call: TRBV28
d_call: NA
cdr3_nt: TGTGCCAGCAGTGCCACAGGGCGAGTAGAGACCCAGTACTTC
cdr3_aa: CASSATGRVETQYF

j_call: TRBJ2-2
clone_size: NA
v_call: TRBV19
d_call: NA
cdr3_nt: TGTGCCAGTAGTAGAGCCACCGGGGAGCTGTTTTTT
cdr3_aa: CASSRATGELFF

j_call: TRBJ1-4
clone_size: NA
v_call: TRBV19
d_call: NA
cdr3_nt: TGTGCCAGTAGTGTGTCCGCAACTAATGAAAAACTGTTTTTT
cdr3_aa: CASSVSATNEKLFF

j_call: TRBJ1-5
clone_size: NA
v_call: TRBV7-2
d_call: NA
cdr3_nt: TGTGCCAGCAGCTTAGGTACAGTTGATCAGCCCCAGCATTTT
cdr3_aa: CASSLGTVDQPQHF

j_call: TRBJ2-7
clone_size: NA
v_call: TRBV5-6
d_call: NA
cdr3_nt: TGTGCCAGCAGCTTGGGGACAGCAGCCTACGAGCAGTACTTC
cdr3_aa: CASSLGTAAYEQYF

j_call: TRBJ1-2
clone_size: once
v_call: TRBV7-3
d_call: NA
cdr3_nt: TGTGCCAGCAGCCTGAGGAGAGAAGGCTATGGCTACACCTTC
cdr3_aa: CASSLRREGYGYTF

j_call: TRBJ1-1
clone_size: NA
v_call: TRBV7-2
d_call: NA
cdr3_nt: TGTGCCAGCAGCCGAACGCGGGTCCGTGATGGTACTGAAGCTTTCTTT
cdr3_aa: CASSRTRVRDGTEAFF

j_call: TRBJ1-3
clone_size: NA
v_call: TRBV15
d_call: NA
cdr3_nt: TGTGCCACCAACGATCTTTCTAGGCACTCTGGAAACACCATATATTTT
cdr3_aa: CATNDLSRHSGNTIYF

j_call: TRBJ1-5
clone_size: NA
v_call: TRBV10-1
d_call: TRBD1
cdr3_nt: TGCGCCAGCAGCCCGACAGGGGTTCAGCCCCAGCATTTT
cdr3_aa: CASSPTGVQPQHF

j_call: TRBJ2-7
clone_size: NA
v_call: TRBV30
d_call: NA
cdr3_nt: TGTGCCTGGAGCGACAGTGTTGCAGGGCGAGAGCAGTACTTC
cdr3_aa: CAWSDSVAGREQYF

j_call: TRBJ2-7
clone_size: NA
v_call: TRBV30
d_call: TRBD1
cdr3_nt: TGTGCCTGGAGTCTTACAGGGGCGCCCTACGAGCAGTACTTC
cdr3_aa: CAWSLTGAPYEQYF

j_call: TRBJ2-5
clone_size: NA
v_call: TRBV4-3
d_call: TRBD1
cdr3_nt: TGCGCCAGCAGCCAAGTAGAGGGGGCCCCCCAGACCCAGTACTTC
cdr3_aa: CASSQVEGAPQTQYF

j_call: TRBJ2-5
clone_size: NA
v_call: TRBV6-6
d_call: NA
cdr3_nt: TGTGCCAGCATTCAGTCGTGGGGCTCGGAGACCCAGTACTTC
cdr3_aa: CASIQSWGSETQYF

j_call: TRBJ1-2
clone_size: once
v_call: TRBV7-2
d_call: NA
cdr3_nt: TGTGCCAGCAGCTTTACAGAAAACTATGGCTACACCTTC
cdr3_aa: CASSFTENYGYTF

j_call: TRBJ2-5
clone_size: NA
v_call: TRBV5-1
d_call: TRBD2
cdr3_nt: TGCGCCAGCAGAAGCGGGGGGCCCCAGGAGACCCAGTACTTC
cdr3_aa: CASRSGGPQETQYF

j_call: TRBJ1-2
clone_size: NA
v_call: TRBV27
d_call: NA
cdr3_nt: TGTGCCAGCAGTTTCGGCGGTAATAACTATGGCTACACCTTC
cdr3_aa: CASSFGGNNYGYTF

j_call: TRBJ2-2
clone_size: NA
v_call: TRBV9
d_call: NA
cdr3_nt: TGTGCCAGCAGCGTCGAGGGGGGGGCCGGGGAGCTGTTTTTT
cdr3_aa: CASSVEGGAGELFF

j_call: TRBJ2-7
clone_size: NA
v_call: TRBV7-6
d_call: NA
cdr3_nt: TGTGCCAGCAGCTTAGGGGGGGGCCACTTCTACGAGCAGTACTTC
cdr3_aa: CASSLGGGHFYEQYF

j_call: TRBJ1-2
clone_size: NA
v_call: TRBV9
d_call: TRBD1
cdr3_nt: TGTGCCAGCAGCGTAGTAACGACAGGGGATGGCTACACCTTC
cdr3_aa: CASSVVTTGDGYTF

j_call: TRBJ2-1
clone_size: NA
v_call: TRBV5-4
d_call: TRBD2
cdr3_nt: TGTGCCAGCAGCGCCCCGGGACTAGCGGGGACAAATGAGCAGTTCTTC
cdr3_aa: CASSAPGLAGTNEQFF

j_call: TRBJ1-5
clone_size: NA
v_call: TRBV19
d_call: TRBD1
cdr3_nt: TGTGCCAGTAGTATTCGGAGACAGGGGGATCAGCCCCAGCATTTT
cdr3_aa: CASSIRRQGDQPQHF

j_call: TRBJ1-2
clone_size: NA
v_call: TRBV5-5
d_call: NA
cdr3_nt: TGTGCCAGCAGCTTGACGGACTATGGCTACACCTTC
cdr3_aa: CASSLTDYGYTF

j_call: TRBJ2-5
clone_size: NA
v_call: TRBV6-1
d_call: NA
cdr3_nt: TGTGCCAGCAGCAGGGTCTTCAAAGAGACCCAGTACTTC
cdr3_aa: CASSRVFKETQYF

j_call: TRBJ2-3
clone_size: NA
v_call: TRBV2
d_call: NA
cdr3_nt: TGTGCCAGCAGTCGGGACTTCTTCAACACAGATACGCAGTATTTT
cdr3_aa: CASSRDFFNTDTQYF

j_call: TRBJ2-2
clone_size: NA
v_call: TRBV27
d_call: NA
cdr3_nt: TGTGCCAGCAGTAACCGGGACAAGAACACCGGGGAGCTGTTTTTT
cdr3_aa: CASSNRDKNTGELFF

j_call: TRBJ2-1
clone_size: NA
v_call: TRBV27
d_call: NA
cdr3_nt: TGTGCCAGCAGTTTAGGGGCGCTGGCCCCCTACAATGAGCAGTTCTTC
cdr3_aa: CASSLGALAPYNEQFF

j_call: TRBJ2-7
clone_size: NA
v_call: TRBV6-1
d_call: TRBD1
cdr3_nt: TGTGCCAGCAGTGAGCAGGGAGGGCCGGGACAGGGGCGCGAGCAGTACTTC
cdr3_aa: CASSEQGGPGQGREQYF

j_call: TRBJ2-5
clone_size: once
v_call: TRBV28
d_call: NA
cdr3_nt: TGTGCCAGCAGTTTTGAAGGCGGGGACCAAGAGACCCAGTACTTC
cdr3_aa: CASSFEGGDQETQYF

j_call: TRBJ2-7
clone_size: NA
v_call: TRBV4-2
d_call: TRBD2
cdr3_nt: TGTGCCAGCAGCGATATACTAGCGGGGGTCCACTACGAGCAGTACTTC
cdr3_aa: CASSDILAGVHYEQYF

j_call: TRBJ2-7
clone_size: NA
v_call: TRBV19
d_call: NA
cdr3_nt: TGTGCCAGTAGTATCGGACAGGGAGGGTTCTACGAGCAGTACTTC
cdr3_aa: CASSIGQGGFYEQYF

j_call: TRBJ1-5
clone_size: once
v_call: TRBV19
d_call: NA
cdr3_nt: TGTGCCAGTAGTAATCCGTGGGGGCGCAATCAGCCCCAGCATTTT
cdr3_aa: CASSNPWGRNQPQHF

j_call: TRBJ2-5
clone_size: few
v_call: TRBV13
d_call: TRBD1
cdr3_nt: TGTGCCAGCAGCTTTGGGACAGGGGTGACCCAGTACTTC
cdr3_aa: CASSFGTGVTQYF

j_call: TRBJ2-1
clone_size: NA
v_call: TRBV28
d_call: NA
cdr3_nt: TGTGCCAGCAGTTCGAGGGTGAATGAGCAGTTCTTC
cdr3_aa: CASSSRVNEQFF

j_call: TRBJ2-7
clone_size: NA
v_call: TRBV5-5
d_call: NA
cdr3_nt: TGTGCCAGCAGCCTCCAGGGCGGGGGCGACTCCTACGAGCAGTACTTC
cdr3_aa: CASSLQGGGDSYEQYF

j_call: TRBJ2-7
clone_size: NA
v_call: TRBV5-1
d_call: TRBD1
cdr3_nt: TGCGCCAGCAGCCCCTGGACAGGGGAGAGGAGCGAGCAGTACTTC
cdr3_aa: CASSPWTGERSEQYF